The 28 T cell receptor beta chains reported below all come from one sample, sequenced in a study of T cells in Graves' hyperthyroidism and ophthalmopathy. RNA transcripts provided the source from which TCR beta CDR3 regions were amplified. With the HTBI primer set, the TCR CDR3 went through a first round of RT-PCR. TCRdb passed the multiplex PCR reads through MiXCR, listing each CDR3 protein once. The table includes 500,000 to 600,000 distinct CDR3 sequences, about 43% detected once. The specimen was peripheral blood or thyroid tissue (not recorded which). The receptors derive from a woman younger than 30 with Graves' hyperthyroidism.

The gene calls are TRBV20-1 and TRBJ2-5; TRBD2 aligns across 10 bases. Trimming cost V 1 base and J 9 bases; bases outside gene matches: 5. Looked up from germline, CDR1 is DFQATT and CDR2 is SNEGSKA (reference sequence). This CDR3 is 13 amino acids long. The CDR3 spells CSARGGTSGAQYF. CDR3 coding DNA: TGCAGTGCTAGAGGCGGTACTAGCGGGGCCCAGTACTTC.

The sample holds a few counts of this clonotype. This chain joins TRBV10-3 and TRBJ2-2; 7 positions match TRBD1. The CDR3 length is 16 residues. Trimming took 6 bases from V and 4 from J; bases not matched to a gene: 11. From germline, CDR1 is ENHRY and CDR2 SYGVKD. CDR3 loop: CAIRGTEEISTGELFF. The CDR3, as DNA: TGTGCCATCAGAGGGACAGAAGAAATTAGCACCGGGGAGCTGTTTTTT.

Ten or more counts support this clonotype. CDR3 nucleotides: TGTGCCAGCAGGGACTGGAACGGGGAGACCCAGTACTTC. This gives the protein CASRDWNGETQYF. The chain joins TRBV6-5 to TRBJ2-5; possibly TRBD2 for D (5 bases). The CDR3 runs 13 residues. Germline assignment: CDR1 MNHEY and CDR2 SVGAGI. The ends were cut back, 6 bases at V and 5 bases at J, with 13 bases in the middle.

The rearrangement links TRBV20-1 to TRBJ1-5; 7 bases are a match to TRBD1. The germline CDR1 and CDR2 sequences are DFQATT and SNEGSKA (reference sequence). With V trimmed by 6 bases and J by 9 bases, 11 bases remained unmatched. This CDR3 region has 13 residues. Here the CDR3 reads CSARPTGSWPQHF. CDR3 coding DNA: TGCAGTGCGCGACCGACAGGGTCCTGGCCCCAGCATTTT.

This clonotype was counted many times. V is TRBV10-2 and J is TRBJ2-7; 12 bases are a match to TRBD2. Per germline, CDR1 WSHSY and CDR2 SAAADI. J was trimmed by 0 bases and V by 6 bases; bases with no gene match: 3. The CDR3 runs to 15 residues. DNA for the CDR3: TGCGCCAGCAGACAGACTAGCGGGAGCTCCTACGAGCAGTACTTC. Encoded protein: CASRQTSGSSYEQYF.

Ten or more counts support this clonotype. One junction end does not reproduce the germline sequence, and a read error may be involved. The rearrangement links TRBV5-1 to TRBJ2-7, with no clear D. The CDR3 totals 12 residues. CDR1 is SGHRS, CDR2 YFSETQ, per germline. This chain's CDR3 is CASSLGTYEQYF. The CDR3 DNA sequence: TGTGCCAGCAGCTTAGGGACCTACGAGCAGTACTTC.

As to this clonotype: It may be a read error: a sequence one base away is much more abundant. This is likely a read error, given that the CDR3 carries no conserved phenylalanine or tryptophan at its end. This CDR3 reads CASSFSSSEYEQYL. CDR3 bases: TGTGCCAGCAGCTTCTCTAGTTCGGAATACGAGCAGTACCTC. The chain is built from TRBV5-4 and TRBJ2-7; D remains unclear. Per germline, CDR1 SGHNT and CDR2 YYREEE (reference sequence). Trimming cost V 2 bases and J 4 bases, with 13 bases left between them. The CDR3 covers 14 residues.

This clonotype was observed at least ten times. The chain has TRBV6-2 or TRBV6-3 and TRBJ2-7; 8 bases map to TRBD2. CDR1 and CDR2 from the germline V gene are MNHEY and SVGEGT. With V trimmed by 7 bases and J by 1 base, 9 bases remained unmatched. The CDR3 runs to 15 residues. CDR3 DNA: TGTGCCAGCACACCCGGGAGGGGGACTTCCTACGAGCAGTACTTC. Residues: CASTPGRGTSYEQYF.

This clonotype was recorded many times. This CDR3 is CASSYYQGLMNTEAFF. CDR3 bases: TGTGCCAGCAGTTATTATCAGGGGCTGATGAACACTGAAGCTTTCTTT. The chain uses TRBV6-5 and TRBJ1-1; D might be TRBD1 (6 bases). The ends were cut back, 3 bases at V and 0 bases at J, with 14 bases in the middle. CDR3 length equals 16 residues. Germline assignment: CDR1 MNHEY and CDR2 SVGAGI.

This clonotype occurred a few times. The chain employs TRBV2 and TRBJ2-3; 10 nucleotides align to TRBD2. The CDR3 consists of 15 residues. The germline V gene has CDR1 SNHLY and CDR2 FYNNEI. After removal of 6 bases from V and 0 bases from J, the junction contained 3 bases not matched to a gene. CDR3 protein: CASRQTSGSTDTQYF. Written as DNA, the CDR3 is TGTGCCAGCAGGCAGACTAGCGGGAGCACAGATACGCAGTATTTT.

This clonotype was found many times. The chain employs TRBV20-1 and TRBJ2-7; TRBD2 agrees at 10 bases. V dropped 6 bases and J dropped 3; count of bases not matched to a gene: 5. This CDR3 contains 13 residues. Germline CDR1 DFQATT, CDR2 SNEGSKA (reference sequence). CDR3 region: CSAVLAGFYEQYF. The CDR3 DNA reads TGCAGTGCGGTACTAGCGGGGTTCTACGAGCAGTACTTC.

This clonotype was seen at least ten times. The genes are TRBV4-3 and TRBJ1-5; D perhaps matches TRBD1 (6 bases). Germline V gives CDR1 LGHNA, CDR2 YSLEER. V lost 0 bases and J 8 bases, leaving 14 bases between the germline ends. This CDR3 is built from 15 residues. CDR3: CASSQDSQGVEPQHF. The CDR3 DNA reads as TGCGCCAGCAGCCAAGATTCACAGGGTGTCGAGCCCCAGCATTTT.

This sequence joins TRBV20-1 and TRBJ2-3; D perhaps matches TRBD1 (5 bases). Trimming left V 1 base short and J 1 base short, with 12 bases between. CDR3 size: 15 residues. Germline-derived CDR1 and CDR2 are DFQATT and SNEGSKA (reference sequence). The CDR3 DNA is TGCAGTGCTAGAGGGGGTCCCAGGGGCACAGATACGCAGTATTTT. Its translation: CSARGGPRGTDTQYF.

This clonotype was observed many times. The genes are TRBV6-2 or TRBV6-3 and TRBJ1-2; D might be TRBD1 (6 bases). This CDR3 spans 14 amino acids. Germline loops: CDR1 MNHEY, CDR2 SVGEGT. Trimming shortened V by 2 bases and J by 5 bases, and 12 bases separated the two germline ends. CDR3 region: CASSYVVGGYGYTF. The CDR3 nucleotides are TGTGCCAGCAGTTACGTCGTAGGGGGGTATGGCTACACCTTC.

This clonotype was observed at least ten times. The chain recombines TRBV2 with TRBJ1-4; TRBD1 might be the D (5 bases). Germline loops: CDR1 SNHLY, CDR2 FYNNEI. This CDR3 comprises 15 residues. The V end was cut by 8 bases, the J end by 5 bases, with 18 bases between. CDR3 nucleotide sequence: TGTGCCAGCCAAAGGGACTACGTAGGGAATGAAAAACTGTTTTTT. This gives the protein CASQRDYVGNEKLFF.

V is TRBV7-9 and J is TRBJ1-4; D is unresolved. V lost 5 bases to trimming and J lost 7 bases, with 14 bases between them. The CDR3 has 14 residues. CDR1 and CDR2 (germline): SEHNR, FQNEAQ (reference sequence). Here the CDR3 reads CASSLPLGTEKLFF. The CDR3 DNA reads as TGTGCCAGCAGCCTACCGTTGGGCACTGAAAAACTGTTTTTT.

The gene calls are TRBV7-6 and TRBJ2-3; tentatively, D is TRBD1 or TRBD2 (6 bases each). Germline V lookup: CDR1 SGHVS, CDR2 FNYEAQ. The CDR3 length is 15 residues. Trimming pared 5 bases from V and 8 bases from J, leaving 20 bases between. The CDR3 bases are TGTGCCAGCAGCAGATCCGGGGGCGCGGTGGGTACGCAGTATTTT. It yields the protein CASSRSGGAVGTQYF.

Written as DNA, the CDR3 is TGTGCCAGCAAGGACGGAGGACCCCTGGAGACCCAGTACTTC. Its protein product is CASKDGGPLETQYF. The chain combines TRBV19 with TRBJ2-5; tentatively, D is TRBD2 (5 bases). This CDR3 contains 14 residues. Germline CDR1 is LNHDA and CDR2 is SQIVND (reference sequence). V was cut by 9 bases and J by 5 bases, with 19 bases left in between.

This chain uses TRBV29-1 with TRBJ1-5; D call uncertain. Trimming took 5 bases from V and 0 from J, leaving 11 bases between them. CDR1 and CDR2 (germline): SQVTM, ANQGSEA. This CDR3 region has 14 residues. In nucleotides, the CDR3 is TGCAGCGTTCACACGGGGAATAGCAATCAGCCCCAGCATTTT. Translated, it gives CSVHTGNSNQPQHF.

Note on this clonotype: Possible read error: a much larger clone is one base away. The chain recombines TRBV10-3 with TRBJ2-7; D might be TRBD1 (5 bases). Germline V gene data show CDR1 as ENHRY and CDR2 as SYGVKD. The length of the CDR3 is 15 residues. The V gene lost 5 bases and the J gene lost 2 bases, with 16 bases spanning the gap. The CDR3 coding sequence is TGTGCCATCAGTTACTCGACAGCCCTTCCCTACGAGCAGTACTTC. It translates to CAISYSTALPYEQYF.

This clonotype was seen many times. This chain links TRBV6-1 with TRBJ1-4; unclear D gene. CDR1 is MNHNS, CDR2 SASEGT, per germline. This CDR3 region has 13 residues. Trimming stripped 7 bases from V and 8 bases from J, with 14 bases between. The DNA of the CDR3 is TGTGCCAGCAAGGATAGAGGTTGGGAAAAACTGTTTTTT. Translated, it gives CASKDRGWEKLFF.

The table lists this clonotype with many counts. The chain joins TRBV9 to TRBJ2-7; 9 nucleotides align to TRBD1. CDR1 is SGDLS, CDR2 YYNGEE, per germline. J lost 7 bases, V lost 1 base, and 3 bases had no gene match. The CDR3 extends over 13 amino acids. CDR3 amino acids: CASSVTGQGEQYF. In DNA, the CDR3 is TGTGCCAGCAGCGTAACGGGACAGGGAGAGCAGTACTTC.

On this clonotype: This could be a read error, since a much larger clone is one nucleotide away. The genes are TRBV12-5 and TRBJ2-5; D call uncertain. The V gene's germline CDR1 is LGHNT and CDR2 FRNRAP. The CDR3 is 13 residues long. As DNA, the CDR3 is TGTGCCAGCAGCGCCGACCCTCAAGGGACCCAGTACTTC. This sequence encodes CASSADPQGTQYF.

J is TRBJ2-1 and V is TRBV24-1, with D possibly matching TRBD2 (5 bases). Trimming shortened V by 9 bases and J by 0 bases, and 5 bases separated the two germline ends. CDR1 is KGHDR and CDR2 is SFDVKD in the germline V gene. The CDR3 is made up of 12 amino acids. As DNA, the CDR3 is TGTGCCACCCGGGGCTCCTACAATGAGCAGTTCTTC. This gives the protein CATRGSYNEQFF.

The chain links TRBV12-3 or TRBV12-4 to TRBJ1-5, with TRBD1 as a possible D gene (5 bases). V shed 5 bases and J shed 14 bases, with 16 bases lying between them. The CDR3 has 12 residues. CDR3 in amino acids: CASSRDRIAEHF. CDR3 nucleotides: TGTGCCAGCAGTCGTGACAGAATAGCCGAGCATTTT.

Note on this clonotype: Germline and junction disagree at one end, which may indicate a read error. This sequence joins TRBV5-1 and TRBJ1-2; a weak D match, TRBD1 (6 bases). Germline lookup yields CDR1 SGHRS and CDR2 YFSETQ. This CDR3 has 15 residues. For the CDR3, the DNA is TGCGCCAGCACCTTGCCCCACGGGGGCGCCGATGGCTACACCTTC. Translated: CASTLPHGGADGYTF.

This clonotype was counted at least ten times. The chain recombines TRBV9 with TRBJ2-5, with 8 bases matching TRBD2. The germline CDR1 and CDR2 sequences are SGDLS and YYNGEE. CDR3 length: 13 amino acids. The ends lost 3 bases at V and 7 bases at J; junction bases unmatched: 5. In DNA form, the CDR3 reads TGTGCCAGCAGCGCTCCCCGGGAGGGGACCCAGTACTTC. It yields the protein CASSAPREGTQYF.

The chain links TRBV20-1 to TRBJ2-5; weak D call: TRBD1 (5 bases). Germline V gene data show CDR1 as DFQATT and CDR2 as SNEGSKA (reference sequence). With 6 bases removed from V and 0 bases from J, the gap between germline ends came to 20 bases. The CDR3 has 16 amino acids. In DNA form, the CDR3 reads TGCAGTGCCACCAGTGTTACGACAGCGTACCAAGAGACCCAGTACTTC. Translated, it gives CSATSVTTAYQETQYF.